Sequencing of this T cell receptor beta chain was carried out in a study of blood T cell repertoires in COVID-19. About the study: Acute and convalescent COVID-19 specimens originated in the United States, Italy and Spain. From T cells, B-cell-depleted T cells, or PBMCs came the material, which was cDNA or gDNA.

Original analysis: Researchers report that nucleated cell counts were estimated from reference gene primer amplification. Sequencing was performed with immunoSEQ multiplex PCR; in TCRdb, only in-frame clones are kept and a portion is missing. That table supplies the V and J calls and clone size; D and trimming were determined from the DNA. The sample has nearly 250,000 clones, roughly four fifths seen once. The ends lost 2 bases at V and 4 bases at J; junction bases unmatched: 12. The CDR3 covers 18 residues. Germline V CDR1 and CDR2: SGHTA, FQGTGA. Sequencing input: peripheral blood. The sequence derives from a woman aged 80 or over with acute or convalescent COVID-19. This sequence joins TRBV7-3 and TRBJ2-3; 10 bases map to TRBD2. CDR3 region: CASSLGGGLAEGADTQYF. The CDR3 DNA follows: TGTGCCAGCAGCTTAGGTGGCGGACTAGCGGAGGGGGCAGATACGCAGTATTTT.